This T cell receptor beta chain came from a study of cytomegalovirus exposure and HLA in healthy donors (dated 2017 in TCRdb). Background on the whole study: A later analysis indicated that the roughly 130 validation repertoires were generated on the platform also employed for the roughly 730 repertoires of the first cohort. The study aimed to test whether cataloging public T cell receptors could reveal signatures of past pathogen exposure. High-throughput TCR immunosequencing, statistical association of individual TCRs with disease status, and machine learning were combined to predict cytomegalovirus infection status. In addition to the first cohort of roughly 670 subjects, a separate validation cohort of approximately 110 different subjects was used. The paper as a whole reports these results and caveats: A later analysis lacked HLA typing for the validation cohort, so it scored co-occurrence in that cohort across all 120 repertoires. The study listed 150 to 200 TCR beta chains as associated with cytomegalovirus. Subsequent analysis determined that TCRs grouped into clusters in the first cohort also showed a tendency toward co-occurrence across the roughly 130 validation repertoires, and 85% to 95% of cluster scores exceeded 0. According to the authors, the approach could potentially be generalized to other disease states and immunological phenotypes. In vitro tests confirmed that a few of the cytomegalovirus-associated TCR beta chains recognize cytomegalovirus antigens. Most TCR sequences were observed very rarely across donors, whereas some public TCRs were present in many individuals. Cytomegalovirus status was reported to be diagnosed by the classifier with high specificity and sensitivity in both the original and validation cohorts.

Trimming at the junction amounts to 0 bases on V and 8 bases on J, and the germline ends lie 16 bases apart. The germline V gene provides CDR1 SGHAT and CDR2 FQNNGV. The CDR3 numbers 15 residues from cysteine through phenylalanine. Only the CDR3 DNA stays, 45 bases, in frame from base 1. The donors belonged to the validation cohort of around 120 subjects, which was separate from the approximately 700-subject first cohort. The library was made by the immunoSEQ multiplex PCR assay. The authors' pipeline ran thus. To diagnose cytomegalovirus status from the catalog of TCR beta chain sequences, a statistical classification framework was built. TCRdb took over this immuneACCESS table, retaining in-frame rearrangements with V and J assigned. Such tables are incomplete; in checked studies, under half of the missing clones stem from an unresolved V gene, and the remainder is unexplained. Clone size and the V and J calls come from that table; the DNA yielded D and trimming. Recorded for this sample are about 180,000 clones; roughly 89% of them occurred a single time. The biggest ten clones account for approximately 1.4% of the sample.

A note on this clone: Its recognized antigen is unknown. Per-base quality was not reported, and no clone a single base away is much larger than it.

This receptor chain uses TRBV11-2 and TRBJ1-1; no confident D gene assignment can be made. The sequence was obtained from a woman aged 25 to 39 in good health and CMV-seronegative. Sequencing was carried out using PBMCs. The CDR3 loop reads CASSLEPRRQGEAFF. In nucleotide form, the sequence is TGTGCCAGCAGCTTAGAGCCACGGCGGCAAGGAGAAGCTTTCTTT.